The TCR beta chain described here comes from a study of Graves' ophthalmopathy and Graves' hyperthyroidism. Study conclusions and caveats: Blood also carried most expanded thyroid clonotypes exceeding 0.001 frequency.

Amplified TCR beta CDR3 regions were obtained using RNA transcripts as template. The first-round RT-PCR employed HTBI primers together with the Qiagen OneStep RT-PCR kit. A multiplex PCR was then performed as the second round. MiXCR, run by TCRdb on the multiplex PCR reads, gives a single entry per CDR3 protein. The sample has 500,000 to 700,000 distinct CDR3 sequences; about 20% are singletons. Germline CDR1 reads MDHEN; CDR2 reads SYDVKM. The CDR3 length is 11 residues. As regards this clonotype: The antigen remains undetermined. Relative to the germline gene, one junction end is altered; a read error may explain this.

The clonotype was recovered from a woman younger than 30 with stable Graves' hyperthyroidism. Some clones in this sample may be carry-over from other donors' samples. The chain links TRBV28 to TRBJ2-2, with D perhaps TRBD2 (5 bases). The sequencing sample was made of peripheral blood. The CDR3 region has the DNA TGTGCCAGCAAAACGACCGGGGAGCTGTGGTTT. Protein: CASKTTGELWF.